Listed below are T cell receptor beta chains from one sample, sequenced in a study of shared clonotypes between healthy human individuals. Sequencing was performed with immunoSEQ multiplex PCR; in TCRdb, only in-frame clones are kept and a portion is missing. The sample holds approximately 510,000 clones, 75% to 85% seen once. Material: PBMCs. The receptor source for this set is a woman aged 40 to 55 in good health. Some clones in this sample may be carry-over from other donors' samples. CDR3s include the opening cysteine and the closing phenylalanine or tryptophan. A D gene is named only where the DNA matches it firmly. Size values are once, few and many counts, or a class for expanded clones, and some rows have none.

V gene,clone size,CDR3 length,J gene,D gene,CDR3 protein,CDR3 DNA
TRBV7-6,once,16,TRBJ2-7,TRBD1,CASTKGTGTSSYEQYF,TGTGCCAGCACGAAGGGGACAGGTACAAGCTCCTACGAGCAGTACTTC
TRBV2,-,14,TRBJ1-1,-,CASSVFSGNTEAFF,TGTGCCAGCAGTGTGTTTTCGGGGAACACTGAAGCTTTCTTT
TRBV6-1,-,16,TRBJ1-6,-,CASSDGPTYMNSPLHF,TGTGCCAGCAGTGACGGACCGACCTATATGAATTCACCCCTCCACTTT
TRBV9,-,15,TRBJ2-5,TRBD1,CASSVGQGAWETQYF,TGTGCCAGCAGCGTAGGACAGGGAGCGTGGGAGACCCAGTACTTC
TRBV18,-,13,TRBJ2-4,-,CASSPTVVAAQYF,TGTGCCAGCTCACCCACCGTGGTGGCAGCCCAGTACTTC
TRBV4-2,once,17,TRBJ2-5,TRBD2,CASSQEPSGRGQETQYF,TGTGCCAGCAGCCAAGAACCTAGCGGGAGAGGGCAAGAGACCCAGTACTTC
TRBV29-1,-,14,TRBJ2-3,-,CSALGVGLTDTQYF,TGCAGCGCCCTTGGGGTGGGTTTAACAGATACGCAGTATTTT
TRBV6-4,-,14,TRBJ1-5,-,CASRKTNSNQPQHF,TGTGCCAGCAGAAAGACCAATAGCAATCAGCCCCAGCATTTT
TRBV30,-,14,TRBJ2-5,TRBD2,CAWSVGRLAETQYF,TGTGCCTGGAGTGTAGGGAGACTAGCGGAGACCCAGTACTTC
TRBV5-4,-,13,TRBJ2-2,-,CASSFDRTGELFF,TGTGCCAGCAGTTTCGACCGGACCGGGGAGCTGTTTTTT
TRBV5-1,-,15,TRBJ2-2,TRBD1,CASRRDRPNTGELFF,TGCGCCAGCAGGAGGGACAGGCCGAACACCGGGGAGCTGTTTTTT
TRBV4-1,few,18,TRBJ2-5,-,CASSQDPATAYQLETQYF,TGCGCCAGCAGCCAAGATCCTGCTACCGCCTATCAATTGGAGACCCAGTACTTC
TRBV19,once,16,TRBJ2-2,-,CASSIGGLTNTGELFF,TGTGCCAGTAGTATAGGGGGGCTTACGAACACCGGGGAGCTGTTTTTT
TRBV6-4,-,14,TRBJ2-2,-,CASSGDLSSGELFF,TGTGCCAGCAGTGGGGACCTGTCCTCTGGGGAGCTGTTTTTT
TRBV19,few,13,TRBJ1-2,TRBD1,CASSMGTGRGYTF,TGTGCCAGTAGTATGGGGACAGGGCGAGGCTACACCTTC
TRBV7-6,many,15,TRBJ1-3,TRBD1,CASSRQTGVGNTIYF,TGTGCCAGCAGCAGACAGACAGGGGTCGGAAACACCATATATTTT
TRBV28,once,14,TRBJ2-1,-,CALRPGAPDNEQFF,TGTGCCCTCCGACCGGGGGCCCCCGACAATGAGCAGTTCTTC
TRBV29-1,-,13,TRBJ1-4,TRBD1,CSVIGQGGEKLFF,TGCAGCGTGATCGGACAGGGAGGTGAAAAACTGTTTTTT
TRBV5-1,-,13,TRBJ2-7,-,CASSNRASYEQYF,TGCGCCAGCAGCAACAGGGCCTCCTACGAGCAGTACTTC
TRBV28,few,12,TRBJ1-1,-,CASSLGPFEAFF,TGTGCCAGCAGTTTGGGACCTTTTGAAGCTTTCTTT
TRBV18,-,15,TRBJ2-2,-,CASSPGTLNTGELFF,TGTGCCAGCTCACCCGGGACATTGAACACCGGGGAGCTGTTTTTT
TRBV19,-,13,TRBJ1-3,-,CAIGPRTGNTIYF,TGTGCCATAGGGCCGCGGACTGGAAACACCATATATTTT
TRBV5-1,-,15,TRBJ1-1,-,CASSPDTYPGAEAFF,TGCGCCAGCAGCCCTGACACCTACCCGGGCGCTGAAGCTTTCTTT
TRBV19,-,16,TRBJ2-5,-,CASSSPGAGTSETQYF,TGTGCCAGTAGCTCCCCCGGAGCCGGGACGTCGGAGACCCAGTACTTC
TRBV11-3,-,17,TRBJ2-2,-,CASSLGGHRTHTGELFF,TGTGCCAGCAGCTTAGGGGGCCACCGGACGCACACCGGGGAGCTGTTTTTT
TRBV5-1,-,21,TRBJ2-1,TRBD2,CASSLPGLTSGSQSSYNEQFF,TGCGCCAGCAGCCTCCCCGGCCTGACTAGCGGGAGCCAGAGCTCCTACAATGAGCAGTTCTTC
TRBV4-1,-,16,TRBJ2-1,-,CASSQFGQRVYNEQFF,TGCGCCAGCAGCCAATTCGGACAGCGCGTCTACAATGAGCAGTTCTTC
TRBV11-2,few,14,TRBJ1-1,-,CASSLVQGIGEAFF,TGTGCCAGCAGCTTAGTCCAAGGGATAGGTGAAGCTTTCTTT
TRBV9,-,15,TRBJ2-3,TRBD1,CASSAGTGVTDTQYF,TGTGCCAGCAGCGCAGGGACAGGGGTGACGGATACGCAGTATTTT